This T cell receptor (beta chain) was sequenced in a study of breast tumors, draining lymph nodes, adjacent tissues. Axillary draining lymph nodes of breast cancer patients supplied the node samples. TCRdb reanalysed the multiplex PCR reads using MiXCR and keeps one entry per CDR3 protein. The repertoire holds some 130,000 distinct CDR3 sequences, with 20% as singletons. As to this clonotype: Its antigen is unknown.

The CDR3 length is 13 residues. Trimming took off 6 bases at V and 0 bases at J, with 8 bases between the two ends. Germline V gives CDR1 SGHTA, CDR2 FQGNSA. Study findings and constraints: Luminal-like breast cancer showed significantly greater tumor-nontumor repertoire similarity than basal-like breast cancer did.

This TCR came from a female donor with breast cancer. Some clones in this sample may be carry-over from other donors' samples. V usage is TRBV7-2 and J usage is TRBJ1-1; D not resolved. Material for sequencing was axillary lymph node tissue. The chain's CDR3 is CASRGFLNTEAFF. The CDR3 nucleotides read TGTGCCAGCAGAGGTTTTTTGAACACTGAAGCTTTCTTT. Combining the CDR3 with reference TRBV7-2 and TRBJ1-1 gives the whole variable domain GAGVSQSPSNKVTEKGKDVELRCDPISGHTALYWYRQSLGQGLEFLIYFQGNSAPDKSGLPSDRFSAERTGGSVSTLTIQRTQQEDSAVYLCASRGFLNTEAFFGQGTRLTVV.